The rows below give T cell receptor beta chains drawn from one sample of a study of blood T cell repertoires in COVID-19. The protocol was immunoSEQ multiplex PCR, while the TCRdb copy is restricted to in-frame clones and leaves out a portion. The sample has roughly 330,000 clones, about 84% seen once. The sequencing input was peripheral blood. The receptors originated from a woman between 45 and 60 years old with acute or convalescent COVID-19. Each CDR3 is given with its conserved first and last residue. Fields, in order: D gene, clone size, J gene, V gene, CDR3 protein, CDR3 DNA. D genes are given only for firm matches. A row's size may be missing; if present it is once, few, many or a size class.

D gene: .
clone size: .
J gene: TRBJ1-2
V gene: TRBV7-9
CDR3 protein: CASSPLGGDYGYTF
CDR3 DNA: TGTGCCAGCAGCCCCTTGGGGGGGGACTATGGCTACACCTTC

D gene: .
clone size: .
J gene: TRBJ1-2
V gene: TRBV5-5
CDR3 protein: CASSVAGGVRAGYTF
CDR3 DNA: TGTGCCAGCAGCGTAGCGGGGGGAGTTAGGGCTGGCTACACCTTC

D gene: .
clone size: once
J gene: TRBJ2-5
V gene: TRBV6-5
CDR3 protein: CASSPFLARETQYF
CDR3 DNA: TGTGCCAGCAGTCCCTTTCTAGCAAGGGAGACCCAGTACTTC

D gene: .
clone size: .
J gene: TRBJ1-4
V gene: TRBV6-1
CDR3 protein: CASSEAGGANEKLFF
CDR3 DNA: TGTGCCAGCAGTGAAGCGGGGGGAGCTAATGAAAAACTGTTTTTT

D gene: TRBD1
clone size: few
J gene: TRBJ1-6
V gene: TRBV5-1
CDR3 protein: CASSLWDRDSPLHF
CDR3 DNA: TGCGCCAGCAGCTTGTGGGACAGAGATTCACCCCTCCACTTT

D gene: .
clone size: once
J gene: TRBJ2-1
V gene: TRBV28
CDR3 protein: CASSLEGWGELGDNEQFF
CDR3 DNA: TGTGCCAGCAGCCTCGAAGGGTGGGGAGAATTGGGAGACAATGAGCAGTTCTTC

D gene: .
clone size: .
J gene: TRBJ2-6
V gene: TRBV30
CDR3 protein: CAWSVRTSGANVLTF
CDR3 DNA: TGTGCCTGGAGTGTACGCACTTCTGGGGCCAACGTCCTGACTTTC

D gene: TRBD1
clone size: .
J gene: TRBJ2-7
V gene: TRBV5-6
CDR3 protein: CASSSGQGSFITYEQYF
CDR3 DNA: TGTGCCAGCAGCTCAGGACAGGGATCTTTTATCACCTACGAGCAGTACTTC

D gene: .
clone size: .
J gene: TRBJ2-2
V gene: TRBV2
CDR3 protein: CATRQYNTGELFF
CDR3 DNA: TGTGCCACCAGACAGTATAACACCGGGGAGCTGTTTTTT

D gene: TRBD2
clone size: .
J gene: TRBJ2-6
V gene: TRBV23-1
CDR3 protein: CASSQSSIAGGSGANVLTF
CDR3 DNA: TGCGCCAGCAGTCAATCGAGTATAGCGGGAGGCTCTGGGGCCAACGTCCTGACTTTC

D gene: TRBD1
clone size: .
J gene: TRBJ2-1
V gene: TRBV27
CDR3 protein: CASSSPRGIYNEQFF
CDR3 DNA: TGTGCCAGCAGTTCTCCCAGGGGGATCTACAATGAGCAGTTCTTC

D gene: TRBD1
clone size: .
J gene: TRBJ2-1
V gene: TRBV28
CDR3 protein: CASSRAGTGAVEQFF
CDR3 DNA: TGTGCCAGCAGTCGAGCCGGGACAGGGGCGGTGGAGCAGTTCTTC

D gene: .
clone size: .
J gene: TRBJ1-2
V gene: TRBV20-1
CDR3 protein: CSARDISGYTF
CDR3 DNA: TGCAGTGCTAGGGACATTAGCGGCTACACCTTC

D gene: TRBD1
clone size: .
J gene: TRBJ2-1
V gene: TRBV9
CDR3 protein: CASSVATGQARSSYNEQFF
CDR3 DNA: TGTGCCAGCAGCGTAGCGACGGGACAGGCCCGTTCTTCCTACAATGAGCAGTTCTTC

D gene: .
clone size: .
J gene: TRBJ2-3
V gene: TRBV7-2
CDR3 protein: CASSKVGPDTQYF
CDR3 DNA: TGTGCCAGCAGCAAAGTGGGGCCAGATACGCAGTATTTT

D gene: TRBD2
clone size: once
J gene: TRBJ2-7
V gene: TRBV27
CDR3 protein: CASSPGFFERELDEQYF
CDR3 DNA: TGTGCCAGCAGTCCGGGGTTTTTCGAGCGGGAGCTCGACGAGCAGTACTTC

D gene: .
clone size: once
J gene: TRBJ2-1
V gene: TRBV6-2/TRBV6-3
CDR3 protein: CASTPRTGGDEQFF
CDR3 DNA: TGTGCCAGCACCCCCCGGACTGGTGGGGATGAGCAGTTCTTC

D gene: TRBD1
clone size: .
J gene: TRBJ1-4
V gene: TRBV6-1
CDR3 protein: CASSDPGQGNEKLFF
CDR3 DNA: TGTGCCAGCAGTGACCCGGGACAGGGGAATGAAAAACTGTTTTTT

D gene: .
clone size: .
J gene: TRBJ1-4
V gene: TRBV3-1/TRBV3-2
CDR3 protein: CASSQRARGEKLFF
CDR3 DNA: TGTGCCAGCAGCCAACGGGCAAGGGGTGAAAAACTGTTTTTT

D gene: .
clone size: .
J gene: TRBJ1-2
V gene: TRBV2
CDR3 protein: CASSGSPGADYGYTF
CDR3 DNA: TGTGCCAGCAGTGGCAGCCCCGGAGCGGACTATGGCTACACCTTC

D gene: .
clone size: few
J gene: TRBJ2-5
V gene: TRBV5-1
CDR3 protein: CASSLVPEETQYF
CDR3 DNA: TGCGCCAGCAGCTTGGTTCCCGAAGAGACCCAGTACTTC

D gene: .
clone size: .
J gene: TRBJ1-2
V gene: TRBV19
CDR3 protein: CASSMTGENDYGYTF
CDR3 DNA: TGTGCCAGTAGTATGACGGGGGAAAATGACTATGGCTACACCTTC

D gene: TRBD2
clone size: .
J gene: TRBJ2-5
V gene: TRBV6-1
CDR3 protein: CASSAEVGLAVQETQYF
CDR3 DNA: TGTGCCAGCAGTGCGGAGGTTGGACTAGCGGTACAAGAGACCCAGTACTTC

D gene: TRBD1
clone size: .
J gene: TRBJ1-1
V gene: TRBV6-1
CDR3 protein: CASSEEGQGAWEAFF
CDR3 DNA: TGTGCCAGCAGTGAAGAGGGACAGGGGGCTTGGGAGGCTTTCTTT

D gene: TRBD1
clone size: .
J gene: TRBJ1-5
V gene: TRBV15
CDR3 protein: CATSGDRGSNQPQHF
CDR3 DNA: TGTGCCACCAGCGGGGACAGGGGAAGCAATCAGCCCCAGCATTTT

D gene: TRBD2
clone size: .
J gene: TRBJ2-2
V gene: TRBV10-3
CDR3 protein: CAISDEGLAVNTGELFF
CDR3 DNA: TGTGCCATCAGTGACGAAGGACTAGCGGTGAACACCGGGGAGCTGTTTTTT

D gene: TRBD1
clone size: .
J gene: TRBJ2-7
V gene: TRBV6-5
CDR3 protein: CASSSIQGAVYEQYF
CDR3 DNA: TGTGCCAGCAGCTCCATACAGGGGGCTGTTTACGAGCAGTACTTC

D gene: .
clone size: few
J gene: TRBJ2-3
V gene: TRBV19
CDR3 protein: CASMSENTDTQYF
CDR3 DNA: TGTGCCAGTATGTCGGAGAACACAGATACGCAGTATTTT

D gene: TRBD1
clone size: .
J gene: TRBJ1-1
V gene: TRBV6-2/TRBV6-3
CDR3 protein: CASSFTTGGAEAFF
CDR3 DNA: TGTGCCAGCAGTTTTACCACAGGGGGCGCGGAAGCTTTCTTT

D gene: TRBD2
clone size: few
J gene: TRBJ2-3
V gene: TRBV6-6
CDR3 protein: CASGDSGIHGTQYF
CDR3 DNA: TGTGCCAGCGGGGATAGCGGGATCCATGGTACGCAGTATTTT

D gene: TRBD1
clone size: .
J gene: TRBJ2-1
V gene: TRBV4-1
CDR3 protein: CASSQVQGATYNEQFF
CDR3 DNA: TGCGCCAGCAGCCAAGTACAGGGGGCTACCTACAATGAGCAGTTCTTC

D gene: .
clone size: .
J gene: TRBJ2-2
V gene: TRBV10-3
CDR3 protein: CATTPHSEANTGELFF
CDR3 DNA: TGTGCCACCACGCCCCATAGCGAGGCGAACACCGGGGAGCTGTTTTTT

D gene: .
clone size: .
J gene: TRBJ1-2
V gene: TRBV15
CDR3 protein: CATSRGRSYGYTF
CDR3 DNA: TGTGCCACCAGCAGGGGGCGGTCTTATGGCTACACCTTC

D gene: TRBD1
clone size: .
J gene: TRBJ2-5
V gene: TRBV9
CDR3 protein: CASSVAGQGQETQYF
CDR3 DNA: TGTGCCAGCAGCGTAGCTGGACAGGGCCAAGAGACCCAGTACTTC

D gene: TRBD2
clone size: .
J gene: TRBJ2-5
V gene: TRBV5-1
CDR3 protein: CASSLLAGGRETQYF
CDR3 DNA: TGCGCCAGCAGCTTGTTAGCGGGAGGACGAGAGACCCAGTACTTC

D gene: .
clone size: once
J gene: TRBJ2-1
V gene: TRBV6-1
CDR3 protein: CASSERGSGEARGEQFF
CDR3 DNA: TGTGCCAGCAGTGAAAGGGGTTCGGGGGAGGCGCGAGGTGAGCAGTTCTTC

D gene: .
clone size: .
J gene: TRBJ2-6
V gene: TRBV28
CDR3 protein: CASNRQDLASGANVLTF
CDR3 DNA: TGTGCCAGCAACCGACAGGACCTAGCCTCTGGGGCCAACGTCCTGACTTTC

D gene: .
clone size: .
J gene: TRBJ2-7
V gene: TRBV3-1/TRBV3-2
CDR3 protein: CASSQLWAPNYEQYF
CDR3 DNA: TGTGCCAGCAGCCAATTGTGGGCACCTAACTACGAGCAGTACTTC

D gene: .
clone size: .
J gene: TRBJ1-4
V gene: TRBV28
CDR3 protein: CASSYGRGTPRNEKLFF
CDR3 DNA: TGTGCCAGCAGTTACGGACGCGGGACTCCTCGTAATGAAAAACTGTTTTTT